These 13 T cell receptor beta chains were sequenced from one sample in a study of blood T cell repertoires in COVID-19. Assay used: immunoSEQ multiplex PCR; TCRdb lists only in-frame clones, some missing. The profile shows 150,000 to 200,000 clones, 85% to 90% of them singletons. The specimen sequenced was peripheral blood. These receptors were taken from a human donor in a cohort sampled during active COVID-19.

This clone was seen only a few times. The gene calls are TRBV19 and TRBJ2-2; 7 bases line up with TRBD2. The CDR3 extends over 15 amino acids. Germline trimming cut 4 bases from V and 3 bases from J; bases unmatched to any gene: 5. Per the germline V gene, CDR1 is LNHDA and CDR2 is SQIVND (reference sequence). The CDR3 is CASSKASGHTGELFF. The CDR3 DNA sequence: TGTGCCAGTAGTAAAGCTAGCGGACACACCGGGGAGCTGTTTTTT. Combining the CDR3 with reference TRBV19 and TRBJ2-2 gives the whole variable domain DGGITQSPKYLFRKEGQNVTLSCEQNLNHDAMYWYRQDPGQGLRLIYYSQIVNDFQKGDIAEGYSVSREKKESFPLTVTSAQKNPTAFYLCASSKASGHTGELFFGEGSRLTVL.

The genes are TRBV7-2 and TRBJ2-7, with TRBD2 matching 11 bases. The trim removed 0 bases at V and 7 bases at J, leaving 2 bases unmatched. The CDR3 runs to 14 residues. Germline values: CDR1 SGHTA, CDR2 FQGNSA. CDR3: CASSLAGLAEEQYF. The CDR3 nucleotides are TGTGCCAGCAGCTTAGCGGGACTAGCGGAGGAGCAGTACTTC. Supplemented by reference TRBV7-2 and TRBJ2-7, the full variable domain reads GAGVSQSPSNKVTEKGKDVELRCDPISGHTALYWYRQSLGQGLEFLIYFQGNSAPDKSGLPSDRFSAERTGGSVSTLTIQRTQQEDSAVYLCASSLAGLAEEQYFGPGTRLTVT.

This chain connects TRBV2 to TRBJ1-3; the D is unclear. V gave up 6 bases and J gave up 0 bases, with 6 bases separating them. Germline V CDR1 and CDR2: SNHLY, FYNNEI. The CDR3 covers 13 residues. The CDR3 spells CASSQFSGNTIYF. CDR3 DNA sequence: TGTGCCAGCAGCCAGTTCTCTGGAAACACCATATATTTT.

This clone was seen many times. CDR3 DNA: TGCGCCAGCAGCCAACTCAGGGGGGACTCCTACGAGCAGTACTTC. Protein product: CASSQLRGDSYEQYF. This chain connects TRBV4-3 to TRBJ2-7, with D tentatively TRBD1 (7 bases). The germline CDR1 and CDR2 sequences are LGHNA and YSLEER. The V and J ends lost 2 bases and 0 bases respectively, with 11 bases between them. The CDR3 consists of 15 residues.

This chain joins TRBV6-2 or TRBV6-3 and TRBJ2-1, with 11 bases identical to TRBD2. Looked up from germline, CDR1 is MNHEY and CDR2 is SVGEGT. Germline trimming cut 6 bases from V and 8 bases from J; bases unmatched to any gene: 15. The CDR3 covers 17 residues. The CDR3 protein is CASSHRRVAGGFDEQFF. CDR3 nucleotides: TGTGCCAGCAGCCATCGGAGGGTAGCGGGGGGGTTCGATGAGCAGTTCTTC.

The DNA for the CDR3 is TGCGCCAGCAAACTACAGGTGAACACTGAAGCTTTCTTT. It codes for CASKLQVNTEAFF. The rearrangement uses TRBV23-1 and TRBJ1-1; possibly TRBD1 for D (5 bases). TRBV23-1 is an ORF, and what it does is uncertain. With 7 bases removed from V and 0 bases from J, the gap between germline ends came to 9 bases. This CDR3 has 13 residues.

The chain joins TRBV24-1 to TRBJ2-3; maybe TRBD2 (5 bases). V lost 4 bases to trimming and J lost 5 bases, with 15 bases between them. The CDR3 runs 15 residues. Germline lookup yields CDR1 KGHDR and CDR2 SFDVKD. The CDR3 sequence: CATSDRRQVGDTQYF. DNA for the CDR3: TGTGCCACCAGTGACCGGAGGCAAGTGGGAGATACGCAGTATTTT.

This sequence joins TRBV3-1 (or the pseudogene TRBV3-2) and TRBJ2-7; 7 nucleotides agree with TRBD2. CDR3 size: 16 residues. Germline CDR1 reads LGHDT; CDR2 reads YNNKEL (reference sequence). The V and J ends lost 5 bases and 5 bases, in that order; junction bases with no gene match: 15. Here the CDR3 DNA reads TGTGCCAGCAGCTCAACCGCGGGGCTAGCGGCACACGAGCAGTACTTC. Amino acid sequence: CASSSTAGLAAHEQYF.

Worth noting for this clone: A read error may account for a junction end that differs from germline. V usage is TRBV30 and J usage is TRBJ2-2, with 11 positions matching TRBD1. The CDR3 sequence is 19 residues long. Germline V gene data show CDR1 as GTSNPN and CDR2 as SVGIG (reference sequence). CDR3 nucleotides: TGTGCCTGGAGGGTGTCCGGGGGACAGGGGGTGGGTCACACCAGGGAGCTGTTTTTT. This gives the protein CAWRVSGGQGVGHTRELFF. The full variable domain, completed using reference TRBV30 and TRBJ2-2, is SQTIHQWPATLVQPVGSPLSLECTVEGTSNPNLYWYRQAAGRGLQLLFYSVGIGQISSEVPQNLSASRPQDRQFILSSKKLLLSDSGFYLCAWRVSGGQGVGHTRELFFGEGSRLTVL.

The genes are TRBV18 and TRBJ1-5, with 8 bases that match TRBD1. CDR1 is KGHSH, CDR2 LQKENI, per germline. Unmatched junction bases numbered 2, after V lost 3 bases and J lost 4 bases. The CDR3 runs to 14 residues. CDR3 sequence (DNA): TGTGCCAGCTCACCCCAGGGGGCGAATCAGCCCCAGCATTTT. Translating gives CASSPQGANQPQHF. The variable domain in full, completed from reference TRBV18 and TRBJ1-5, reads NAGVMQNPRHLVRRRGQEARLRCSPMKGHSHVYWYRQLPEEGLKFMVYLQKENIIDESGMPKERFSAEFPKEGPSILRIQQVVRGDSAAYFCASSPQGANQPQHFGDGTRLSIL.

V is TRBV5-6 and J is TRBJ2-7; a possible D gene is TRBD2 (5 bases). CDR3 size: 12 residues. Germline values: CDR1 SGHDT, CDR2 YYEEEE. Trimming removed 0 bases from V and 11 bases from J, with 12 bases in between. Here the CDR3 DNA reads TGTGCCAGCAGCTTGGCCAGACACGGGGAGTACTTC. This translates into CASSLARHGEYF.

The chain employs TRBV14 and TRBJ1-1; D uncertain. The CDR3 spans 11 residues. Trimming left V 1 base short and J 7 bases short, with 4 bases between. The germline V gene encodes CDR1 SGHDN and CDR2 FVKESK. CDR3 sequence reads: CASSQAHEAFF. CDR3 DNA: TGTGCCAGCAGCCAAGCCCATGAAGCTTTCTTT.

The chain carries TRBV2 and TRBJ2-7; the D is unclear. V was clipped by 1 base and J by 2 bases, with 6 bases between them. Germline values: CDR1 SNHLY, CDR2 FYNNEI. The CDR3 has 13 residues. In DNA, the CDR3 is TGTGCCAGCAGTGAAGTGGCGGCCTACGAGCAGTACTTC. Amino acid sequence: CASSEVAAYEQYF.